The 10 T cell receptor beta chains below all came from one sample that was sequenced in a study of T cells in localized non-small cell lung cancer. The assay was immunoSEQ multiplex PCR, and TCRdb's table has in-frame clones only and misses some. The data contain approximately 47,000 clones, about 88% of them singletons. The starting material was PBMCs, obtained before any cancer treatment. The receptors here all came from a man aged 40-75 years with stage II lung adenocarcinoma.

DNA of the CDR3: TGTGCCAGCAGTGAACTCTTCGGCCAAGAGACCCAGTACTTC. This gives the protein CASSELFGQETQYF. This chain links TRBV2 with TRBJ2-5; D not certain. This CDR3 contains 14 residues. V lost 2 bases to trimming and J lost 1 base, with 8 bases between them. Per germline, CDR1 SNHLY and CDR2 FYNNEI.

The chain carries TRBV27 and TRBJ2-7; unclear D gene. Germline V gene data show CDR1 as MNHEY and CDR2 as SMNVEV (reference sequence). The ends were cut back, 3 bases at V and 0 bases at J, with 12 bases in the middle. The CDR3 covers 15 residues. The CDR3 is CASSFRASLSYEQYF. As DNA, the CDR3 is TGTGCCAGCAGTTTTAGAGCATCTCTCTCCTACGAGCAGTACTTC.

V usage is TRBV19 and J usage is TRBJ1-1; D is possibly TRBD1 (5 bases). Germline CDR1 is LNHDA and CDR2 is SQIVND (reference sequence). V was clipped by 4 bases and J by 1 base, with 7 bases between them. The CDR3 is 13 residues long. CDR3 region: CASSTGGNTEAFF. CDR3 bases: TGTGCCAGTAGTACGGGGGGGAACACTGAAGCTTTCTTT.

This chain connects TRBV2 to TRBJ2-1; 7 positions match TRBD1. This CDR3 is 17 amino acids long. Germline loops: CDR1 SNHLY, CDR2 FYNNEI. V lost 0 bases to trimming and J lost 9 bases; unmatched junction nucleotides: 14. This CDR3 is CASSEARGLAVVSEQFF. In nucleotides, the CDR3 is TGTGCCAGCAGTGAAGCGAGGGGGCTAGCTGTTGTTAGTGAGCAGTTCTTC.

The chain is built from TRBV11-2 and TRBJ1-2; D uncertain. Between the trimmed V and J ends, which lost 1 base and 2 bases, there was a span of 8 bases. This CDR3 comprises 14 residues. The germline gives CDR1 SGHAT, CDR2 FQNNGV. The CDR3 loop is CASSLGLGNYGYTF. The DNA for the CDR3 is TGTGCCAGCAGCTTAGGGCTAGGGAACTATGGCTACACCTTC.

The V call is TRBV10-3, the J call TRBJ2-3; possibly TRBD1 or TRBD2 for D (5 bases each). Trimming removed 8 bases from V and 2 bases from J, with 11 bases in between. This CDR3 is 13 amino acids long. Germline V lookup: CDR1 ENHRY, CDR2 SYGVKD. The CDR3 sequence is CAIHGDHTDTQYF. The CDR3 bases are TGTGCCATCCATGGGGACCACACAGATACGCAGTATTTT.

The V gene is TRBV13, the J gene TRBJ2-7, with D hard to call. Germline CDR1 PRHDT, CDR2 FYEKMQ (reference sequence). The CDR3 contains 12 residues. Between the trimmed V and J ends, which lost 0 bases and 4 bases, there was a span of 4 bases. CDR3 region: CASSLGRYEQYF. CDR3 DNA: TGTGCCAGCAGCTTAGGAAGGTACGAGCAGTACTTC.

This chain links TRBV30 with TRBJ2-1; D remains ambiguous. V was pared by 1 base and J by 8 bases, with 6 bases between. The CDR3 is made up of 11 amino acids. Germline CDR1 GTSNPN, CDR2 SVGIG (reference sequence). CDR3 in DNA: TGTGCCTGGAGTGCGCGAGATGAGCAGTTCTTC. Translation: CAWSARDEQFF. Using reference TRBV30 and TRBJ2-1 for the parts outside the CDR3, the full variable domain is SQTIHQWPATLVQPVGSPLSLECTVEGTSNPNLYWYRQAAGRGLQLLFYSVGIGQISSEVPQNLSASRPQDRQFILSSKKLLLSDSGFYLCAWSARDEQFFGPGTRLTVL.

This chain uses TRBV29-1 with TRBJ2-7; TRBD2 might be the D (5 bases). The germline gives CDR1 SQVTM, CDR2 ANQGSEA. V was cut by 4 bases and J by 0 bases, with 19 bases left in between. This CDR3 has 16 amino acids. CDR3: CSVVLSSGSPSYEQYF. The CDR3 coding sequence is TGCAGCGTTGTTCTGTCGTCGGGGAGCCCCTCCTACGAGCAGTACTTC.

V usage is TRBV2 and J usage is TRBJ2-7; TRBD1 might be the D (6 bases). Per germline, CDR1 SNHLY and CDR2 FYNNEI. This CDR3 spans 12 amino acids. The CDR3 here is CASASSPGHLSV. CDR3 bases: TGTGCCAGTGCTTCCTCCCCGGGACACCTGAGCGTC.